The next 17 T cell receptor beta chains were all read from a single sample in a study of cytomegalovirus exposure and HLA in healthy donors. 60 Vbeta and 13 Jbeta primers were used in PCR. Generated by immunoSEQ multiplex PCR, the TCRdb table keeps only in-frame clones and is missing some. The table records 150,000 to 200,000 clones, 78% of them present only once. The sequencing input was PBMCs. These receptor sequences come from a woman aged 25 to 45 in good health and CMV-seropositive.

The chain has TRBV6-5 and TRBJ2-3, with a tentative D call TRBD1 (5 bases). The CDR3 covers 15 residues. Germline V gene sequence: CDR1 MNHEY, CDR2 SVGAGI. The V end lost 2 bases, the J end lost 1 base, and 10 bases lay between the germline ends. The chain's CDR3 is CASSYTTTGTDTQYF. For the CDR3, the DNA is TGTGCCAGCAGTTACACAACGACAGGCACAGATACGCAGTATTTT.

The rearrangement uses TRBV2 and TRBJ2-2; TRBD2 is a possible D gene (6 bases). Germline CDR1 is SNHLY and CDR2 is FYNNEI. Trimming took 4 bases from V and 8 from J, leaving 11 bases between them. The CDR3 has 13 amino acids. In DNA form, the CDR3 reads TGTGCCAGCAGTGGGACTAACATAGGGGAGCTGTTTTTT. This translates into CASSGTNIGELFF. Based on the CDR3 plus reference TRBV2 and TRBJ2-2, the full variable domain is EPEVTQTPSHQVTQMGQEVILRCVPISNHLYFYWYRQILGQKVEFLVSFYNNEISEKSEIFDDQFSVERPDGSNFTLKIRSTKLEDSAMYFCASSGTNIGELFFGEGSRLTVL.

Comments on this clone: Other DNA sequences in this sample translate to the same CDR3. The chain couples TRBV9 to TRBJ1-5; 8 bases map to TRBD1. CDR3 length equals 15 residues. Germline lookup yields CDR1 SGDLS and CDR2 YYNGEE. With 3 bases clipped from V and 4 bases from J, the junction kept 6 bases outside the gene matches. CDR3 in amino acids: CASSAGTGQNQPQHF. Written as DNA, the CDR3 is TGTGCCAGCAGCGCTGGGACAGGACAAAATCAGCCCCAGCATTTT.

J is TRBJ1-1 and V is TRBV19; TRBD1 might be the D (6 bases). The V and J ends lost 10 bases and 11 bases respectively, with 14 bases between them. The CDR3 is 10 amino acids. CDR1 and CDR2 (germline): LNHDA, SQIVND (reference sequence). CDR3 DNA: TGTGCCAAGAGGGGGAGCGTGGCTTTCTTT. Amino acid sequence: CAKRGSVAFF.

This clone was seen once. This rearrangement joins TRBV7-9 to TRBJ2-1, with TRBD2 as a possible D gene (5 bases). V lost 3 bases to trimming and J lost 4 bases, with 13 bases between them. This CDR3 is built from 15 residues. Germline V gene data show CDR1 as SEHNR and CDR2 as FQNEAQ (reference sequence). The CDR3 spells CASSFRGSDYNEQFF. In nucleotides, the CDR3 is TGTGCCAGCAGCTTCCGGGGTAGCGATTACAATGAGCAGTTCTTC. Full variable domain (remainder filled in from reference TRBV7-9 and TRBJ2-1): DTGVSQNPRHKITKRGQNVTFRCDPISEHNRLYWYRQTLGQGPEFLTYFQNEAQLEKSRLLSDRFSAERPKGSFSTLEIQRTEQGDSAMYLCASSFRGSDYNEQFFGPGTRLTVL.

The V gene is TRBV5-1, the J gene TRBJ1-1; D is perhaps TRBD1 (6 bases). Deletions cut 3 bases from V and 1 base from J, with 7 bases between. This CDR3 region has 13 residues. CDR1 is SGHRS and CDR2 is YFSETQ in the germline V gene. The CDR3 DNA sequence: TGCGCCAGCAGCTCGGGACAGAACACTGAAGCTTTCTTT. Translation gives CASSSGQNTEAFF. Looking up the rest from reference TRBV5-1 and TRBJ1-1 gives the full variable domain: KAGVTQTPRYLIKTRGQQVTLSCSPISGHRSVSWYQQTPGQGLQFLFEYFSETQRNKGNFPGRFSGRQFSNSRSEMNVSTLELGDSALYLCASSSGQNTEAFFGQGTRLTVV.

The chain links TRBV19 to TRBJ2-7; weak D call: TRBD2 (5 bases). Germline-derived CDR1 and CDR2 are LNHDA and SQIVND (reference sequence). The CDR3 has 14 residues. Trimming removed 1 base from V and 4 bases from J, with 11 bases in between. The CDR3 region has the DNA TGTGCCAGTAGTATAGCAGGACTGGAATACGAGCAGTACTTC. Translating it yields CASSIAGLEYEQYF. Combining the CDR3 with reference TRBV19 and TRBJ2-7 gives the whole variable domain DGGITQSPKYLFRKEGQNVTLSCEQNLNHDAMYWYRQDPGQGLRLIYYSQIVNDFQKGDIAEGYSVSREKKESFPLTVTSAQKNPTAFYLCASSIAGLEYEQYFGPGTRLTVT.

The V call is TRBV4-1, the J call TRBJ2-7; TRBD1 agrees at 9 bases. CDR1 is MGHRA, CDR2 YSYEKL, per germline. V shed 6 bases and J 3 bases; nucleotides not matched to a gene: 9. The CDR3 runs to 15 residues. CDR3 protein: CASRGGTGTDYEQYF. The CDR3 nucleotides are TGCGCCAGCAGGGGCGGGACAGGGACAGACTACGAGCAGTACTTC.

V usage is TRBV5-1 and J usage is TRBJ2-6, with D perhaps matching TRBD2 (6 bases). From germline, CDR1 is SGHRS and CDR2 YFSETQ. The CDR3 covers 18 residues. V lost 0 bases to trimming and J lost 0 bases, with 13 bases between them. DNA of the CDR3: TGCGCCAGCAGCTTGGTACTGGGACTCGTCTCTGGGGCCAACGTCCTGACTTTC. It encodes CASSLVLGLVSGANVLTF.

This clone has just one count. The DNA for the CDR3 is TGTGCCAGCAGCTTAAGAGGGGGGGCCAGGGAGACCCAGTACTTC. Translating gives CASSLRGGARETQYF. The chain couples TRBV7-3 to TRBJ2-5; tentatively, D is TRBD2 (7 bases). Trimming removed 1 base at V and 5 bases at J, with 14 bases between. The CDR3 totals 15 residues. CDR1 is SGHTA and CDR2 is FQGTGA in the germline V gene.

Comments on this clone: Mismatch with germline at one junction end may stem from a read error. The V and J genes are TRBV7-7 and TRBJ2-5; 8 bases fit TRBD2. Germline-derived CDR1 and CDR2 are SSHAT and FNYEAQ (reference sequence). This CDR3 spans 16 amino acids. The CDR3 region has the DNA TGTGCTAGCAGCTTAGGGGCGGGAGGTTTGCGAGAGACCCAGTACTTC. Protein: CASSLGAGGLRETQYF.

The V call is TRBV5-6, the J call TRBJ2-1; TRBD2 aligns across 11 bases. Germline trimming cut 0 bases from V and 4 bases from J; bases unmatched to any gene: 0. Germline CDR1 reads SGHDT; CDR2 reads YYEEEE. This CDR3 has 15 amino acids. The CDR3 region has the DNA TGTGCCAGCAGCTTGGGGACTAGCGGGTACAATGAGCAGTTCTTC. Protein product: CASSLGTSGYNEQFF. Complete variable domain (other parts from reference TRBV5-6 and TRBJ2-1): DAGVTQSPTHLIKTRGQQVTLRCSPKSGHDTVSWYQQALGQGPQFIFQYYEEEERQRGNFPDRFSGHQFPNYSSELNVNALLLGDSALYLCASSLGTSGYNEQFFGPGTRLTVL.

Details on this clone: At one of its ends the junction is not consistent with the germline gene, which may arise from a read error. The chain links TRBV7-7 to TRBJ2-5; 7 nucleotides agree with TRBD1. The CDR3 spans 15 residues. Germline V lookup: CDR1 SSHAT, CDR2 FNYEAQ (reference sequence). The CDR3 is CASSSMTGLQETQYF. The CDR3 nucleotides read TGTGCTAGCAGCTCCATGACAGGGCTCCAAGAGACCCAGTACTTC.

The chain links TRBV9 to TRBJ2-2; no reliable D call. V lost 0 bases, J lost 5 bases, and 5 bases lay in between. This CDR3 is 13 amino acids long. Per the germline V gene, CDR1 is SGDLS and CDR2 is YYNGEE. Written as DNA, the CDR3 is TGTGCCAGCAGCGTAGGGGCGACCGGGGAGCTGTTTTTT. Amino acid sequence: CASSVGATGELFF.

V is TRBV7-6 and J is TRBJ2-7; D unclear. Deletions cut 1 base from V and 1 base from J, with 5 bases between. The CDR3 contains 13 residues. Per the germline V gene, CDR1 is SGHVS and CDR2 is FNYEAQ. The CDR3 nucleotides read TGTGCCAGCAGCTTAGGTCGTTCCTACGAGCAGTACTTC. Amino acids: CASSLGRSYEQYF.

In its sample, this clone was seen once. CDR3 DNA sequence: TGTGCTAGTGGTCCCGACAGGGTGGGGACCTATAGCAATCAGCCCCAGCATTTT. Its translation: CASGPDRVGTYSNQPQHF. The chain recombines TRBV12-5 with TRBJ1-5; 7 bases line up with TRBD1. Germline CDR1 and CDR2: LGHNT and FRNRAP. This CDR3 region has 18 residues. The V segment lost 5 bases and the J segment 0 bases; nucleotides outside the gene matches: 13.

The chain combines TRBV19 with TRBJ1-3, with unresolved D. Per germline, CDR1 LNHDA and CDR2 SQIVND (reference sequence). V lost 1 base to trimming and J lost 1 base, with 8 bases between them. There are 15 residues in the CDR3. This CDR3 reads CASSIGAGSGNTIYF. The CDR3, as DNA: TGTGCCAGTAGTATAGGGGCAGGTTCTGGAAACACCATATATTTT.